This T cell receptor (beta chain) was documented in a study of cytomegalovirus exposure and HLA in healthy donors. Overall study findings and caveats: Among the sequence variants, a highly shared cluster was likely an artifact of sequencing. About 87% or about 30% of the time was how often most TCR beta V segments were productive, according to an earlier analysis.

PCR was performed using 60 Vbeta and 13 Jbeta primers. Only in-frame clones appear in the TCRdb table, and some are missing; sequencing was by immunoSEQ multiplex PCR. This table holds 35,000 to 45,000 clones, 50% to 55% found once. Comments on this clone: Antigen: not known.

V was pared by 4 bases and J by 12 bases, with 9 bases of the junction left unmatched. From germline, CDR1 is SQVTM and CDR2 ANQGSEA. The CDR3 extends over 13 amino acids. The genes are TRBV29-1 and TRBJ2-1; 10 bases map to TRBD1. This sequence originates from a human donor in good health. The sample was PBMCs. The CDR3 DNA reads as TGCAGCGTTGTGGGACAGGGGCAATGGTCGCAGTTCTTC. This gives the protein CSVVGQGQWSQFF.